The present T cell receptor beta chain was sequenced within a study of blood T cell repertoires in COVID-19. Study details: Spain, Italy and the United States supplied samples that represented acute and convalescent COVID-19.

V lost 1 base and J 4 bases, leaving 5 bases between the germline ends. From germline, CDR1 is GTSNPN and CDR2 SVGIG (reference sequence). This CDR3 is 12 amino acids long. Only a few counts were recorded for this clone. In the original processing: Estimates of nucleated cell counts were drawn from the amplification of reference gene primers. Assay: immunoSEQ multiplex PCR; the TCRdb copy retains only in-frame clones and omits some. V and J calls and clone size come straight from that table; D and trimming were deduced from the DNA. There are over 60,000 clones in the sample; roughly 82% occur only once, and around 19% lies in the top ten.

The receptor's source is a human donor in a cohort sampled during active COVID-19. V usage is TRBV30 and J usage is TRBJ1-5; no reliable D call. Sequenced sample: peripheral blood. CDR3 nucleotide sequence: TGTGCCTGGAGTGCCGGGAATCAGCCCCAGCATTTT. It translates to CAWSAGNQPQHF.